The entry that follows covers one T cell receptor beta chain sequence. This entry comes from a study of cytomegalovirus exposure and HLA in healthy donors. Germline values: CDR1 MNHEY, CDR2 SVGAGI. Trimming took 2 bases from V and 1 from J; bases not matched to a gene: 1. The CDR3 loop spans 14 amino acids. The PCR ran on 60 Vbeta and 13 Jbeta primers. Data came from immunoSEQ multiplex PCR; TCRdb stores just in-frame clones and leaves some out. The table has approximately 150,000 clones, around a tenth seen once; the top ten hold approximately 1.8%. This clonotype originated in a male donor in good health and CMV-seronegative. The sequenced sample was PBMCs. The V gene is TRBV6-5, the J gene TRBJ2-7; TRBD2 aligns across 8 bases. CDR3 sequence reads: CASSYERGSYEQYF. Written as DNA, the CDR3 is TGTGCCAGCAGTTACGAGCGGGGGTCCTACGAGCAGTACTTC.